The next 11 T cell receptor beta chains were all read from a single sample in a study of blood T cells in healthy people across ages. Primers used in a second PCR of about 6 to 11 cycles were a sample-barcoded 5' primer and a J-beta primer mix. TCRdb redid the calling of the 5' RACE reads with MiXCR, one entry per CDR3 protein. The top ten hold 9.4% of the sample, which has over 750,000 distinct CDR3 sequences, around 25% seen once. This sample also belongs to another study, concerning T cells of mothers and their children.

The sample comprised blood. Every receptor here comes from a boy aged 5-17 years in good health.

This clonotype was found a few times. J is TRBJ1-5 and V is TRBV2; a possible D gene is TRBD1 (6 bases). Germline CDR1 and CDR2: SNHLY and FYNNEI. V lost 9 bases to trimming and J lost 1 base, with 16 bases between them. The CDR3 is 15 amino acids. The CDR3, as DNA: TGTGCCAGTCTCCCCGACAGGATAAGCAATCAGCCCCAGCATTTT. Translating it yields CASLPDRISNQPQHF.

The V gene is TRBV9, the J gene TRBJ1-2; D perhaps matches TRBD1 (5 bases). Germline lookup yields CDR1 SGDLS and CDR2 YYNGEE. This CDR3 has 14 amino acids. V lost 5 bases, J lost 4 bases, and 15 bases lay in between. In DNA, the CDR3 is TGTGCCAGCAGGGGCCCGGGGGTGGGCTATGGCTACACCTTC. Translated: CASRGPGVGYGYTF.

The chain recombines TRBV5-1 with TRBJ2-5; tentative D call: TRBD2 (7 bases). CDR3 length: 15 residues. Germline V lookup: CDR1 SGHRS, CDR2 YFSETQ. Trimming shortened V by 2 bases and J by 2 bases, and 13 bases separated the two germline ends. CDR3 region: CASSLWGGPQETQYF. CDR3 DNA sequence: TGCGCCAGCAGCTTATGGGGGGGCCCACAAGAGACCCAGTACTTC.

This clonotype was counted between two and nine times. The chain recombines TRBV29-1 with TRBJ2-5; 8 positions agree with TRBD1. The closer fit of TRBJ2-7 to the DNA end suggests the J call may be wrong. Germline values: CDR1 SQVTM, CDR2 ANQGSEA. The CDR3 is 17 residues long. CDR3: CSVERWAPTGGGYEQYF. In nucleotides, the CDR3 is TGCAGCGTTGAAAGGTGGGCTCCAACAGGGGGAGGTTACGAGCAGTACTTC.

The chain joins TRBV11-1 to TRBJ2-5, with D possibly matching TRBD1 (6 bases). Germline CDR1 reads SGHAT; CDR2 reads FQDESV (reference sequence). V lost 5 bases, J lost 5 bases, and 18 bases lay in between. The CDR3 length is 15 residues. The CDR3 loop is CASSNGNRAQETQYF. CDR3 DNA sequence: TGTGCCAGCAGCAATGGGAACAGGGCACAGGAGACCCAGTACTTC. Using reference TRBV11-1 and TRBJ2-5 for the parts outside the CDR3, the full variable domain is EAEVAQSPRYKITEKSQAVAFWCDPISGHATLYWYRQILGQGPELLVQFQDESVVDDSQLPKDRFSAERLKGVDSTLKIQPAELGDSAMYLCASSNGNRAQETQYFGPGTRLLVL.

A few counts support this clonotype. The chain uses TRBV20-1 and TRBJ2-1, with D possibly matching TRBD2 (6 bases). There are 14 residues in the CDR3. Germline-derived CDR1 and CDR2 are DFQATT and SNEGSKA (reference sequence). Trimming cost V 2 bases and J 8 bases, with 16 bases left between them. This CDR3 is CSARPPLAVDEQFF. CDR3 coding DNA: TGCAGTGCTAGACCGCCTTTAGCGGTTGATGAGCAGTTCTTC.

The chain employs TRBV5-1 and TRBJ2-1; D is perhaps TRBD1 or TRBD2 (6 bases each). V was shortened by 0 bases and J by 5 bases, with 12 bases between the two germline ends. CDR3 length: 15 amino acids. The V gene's germline CDR1 is SGHRS and CDR2 YFSETQ. The chain's CDR3 is CASSLVRGGNNEQFF. In DNA, the CDR3 is TGCGCCAGCAGCTTGGTCAGGGGCGGGAACAATGAGCAGTTCTTC.

This clonotype occurred once. The V call is TRBV3-1, the J call TRBJ1-2; D is perhaps TRBD1 (5 bases). CDR1 and CDR2 (germline): LGHDT, YNNKEL (reference sequence). The CDR3 is 12 amino acids. V was clipped by 1 base and J by 8 bases, with 8 bases between them. The CDR3 DNA is TGTGCCAGCAGCCAAGTCCAGGGAGGCTACACCTTC. This sequence encodes CASSQVQGGYTF. Looking up the rest from reference TRBV3-1 and TRBJ1-2 gives the full variable domain: DTAVSQTPKYLVTQMGNDKSIKCEQNLGHDTMYWYKQDSKKFLKIMFSYNNKELIINETVPNRFSPKSPDKAHLNLHINSLELGDSAVYFCASSQVQGGYTFGSGTRLTVV.

This clonotype came up a few times. The chain employs TRBV6-6 and TRBJ2-2, with D tentatively TRBD1 (6 bases). V lost 7 bases and J lost 3, with 18 bases in between. The germline CDR1 and CDR2 sequences are MNHNY and SVGAGI (reference sequence). CDR3 length: 16 residues. As DNA, the CDR3 is TGTGCCAGCATCCGGCAGAAAAAGGGGGACACCGGGGAGCTGTTTTTT. It translates to CASIRQKKGDTGELFF.

The V call is TRBV3-1, the J call TRBJ2-5; D unclear. Germline V CDR1 and CDR2: LGHDT, YNNKEL (reference sequence). The ends were cut back, 3 bases at V and 5 bases at J, with 16 bases in the middle. The CDR3 is 15 residues long. The CDR3 is CASSQGSAAWETQYF. The CDR3 nucleotides are TGTGCCAGCAGCCAGGGGTCGGCAGCTTGGGAGACCCAGTACTTC.

The chain joins TRBV6-1 to TRBJ2-7; TRBD1 matches at 8 bases. With 7 bases clipped from V and 2 bases from J, the junction kept 7 bases outside the gene matches. Germline lookup yields CDR1 MNHNS and CDR2 SASEGT. This CDR3 is 14 amino acids long. The CDR3 reads CASTGQGGPYEQYF. DNA of the CDR3: TGTGCCAGCACCGGACAGGGAGGCCCCTACGAGCAGTACTTC.